This T cell receptor (beta chain) was retrieved from a study of beta chain features in type 1 diabetes. Study-level findings and limits: Patients with Type 1 diabetes showed moderately but significantly shorter TCRB CDR3s in all four CD4+ subsets.

This clone showed up just once. The target antigen is unknown. The V end was cut by 0 bases, the J end by 0 bases, with 10 bases between. This CDR3 spans 16 amino acids. Germline CDR1 is SGDLS and CDR2 is YYNGEE. Expressed TCRB transcripts were sequenced after all isolated RNA was converted to cDNA. The protocol was immunoSEQ multiplex PCR, while the TCRdb copy is restricted to in-frame clones and leaves out a portion. The sample shows more than 20,000 clones, roughly half of them seen only once. All of the sorted populations showed purity greater than 95%. Material: stem cell memory CD4+ T cells from blood. The clonotype originates from a man in his thirties or forties with type 1 diabetes. J is TRBJ1-3 and V is TRBV9; D not resolved. Written as DNA, the CDR3 is TGTGCCAGCAGCGTAGGCCCGGGGAGCTCTGGAAACACCATATATTTT. This sequence encodes CASSVGPGSSGNTIYF.